This T cell receptor beta chain was found in a study of human CD8 memory T cell subsets. UMI-labeled 5' RACE was used to make TCR beta libraries. TCRdb reprocessed the 5' RACE reads and stores each CDR3 protein as one record, lacking DNA. The sample features around 12,000 distinct CDR3 sequences, with 13% to 15% in its top ten. It was by negative magnetic separation that total CD8+ T cells were enriched. The CDR3 length is 13 residues. Germline CDR1 reads SQVTM; CDR2 reads ANQGSEA. Material for sequencing was CD8+ T cells from PBMCs. The TCR was taken from a human donor in good health. The V call is TRBV29-1, the J call TRBJ2-7; the D call from TCRdb, TRBD2, cannot be confirmed without DNA. The CDR3 here is CSVEEGRGHEQYF.